This T cell receptor beta chain was identified during a study of T cells in Graves' hyperthyroidism and ophthalmopathy (dated by TCRdb to about 2019). Notes on the research overall: Peripheral blood was sampled at the time of initial diagnosis, prior to any treatment. To identify TCR V-J signatures that set the groups apart, the researchers used a discovery cohort of roughly 100 patients, made up of around 40 with Graves' ophthalmopathy and around 58 with stable Graves' hyperthyroidism. Whether ophthalmopathy could be predicted prospectively was tested in an independent validation cohort made up of under 20 hyperthyroidism patients plus 17 patients who later progressed to ophthalmopathy. For training and testing, the 100 or so patients in the discovery cohort were randomly divided in a 7:3 ratio. Thyroid tissue and blood T-cell repertoires from several Graves' hyperthyroidism patients were also compared in the study. After sampling, hyperthyroidism patients received methimazole starting at 30 mg daily, and ophthalmopathy patients received high-dose intravenous methylprednisolone. The paper reports TCR Vbeta CDR3 sequencing of approximately 140 peripheral blood samples: some 44 ophthalmopathy, fewer than 85 hyperthyroidism and around 17 progressor patients.

What the study reported, not specific to this receptor: No statistical method was used to set the sample size in advance, and investigators knew the group allocation. A 13 V-J signature model separated ophthalmopathy from stable hyperthyroidism, with around 90% sensitivity and 81.08% specificity in cross-validation and 80%/75% in testing. During validation, the model predicted progression to ophthalmopathy a median of roughly six months ahead of onset, with 70.59% sensitivity and roughly 75% specificity. Most expanded thyroid clonotypes (frequency above 0.001) were also detected in blood, suggesting blood repertoires may reflect thyroid immune responses.

The TCR beta CDR3 regions were amplified from RNA transcripts. The TCR CDR3 was subjected to a first round of RT-PCR using the HTBI primer set and the Qiagen OneStep RT-PCR kit. A second multiplex PCR round built the libraries, followed by size selection and purification. Libraries were sequenced paired-end with 100 bp reads on an Illumina HiSeq2000. For the original study's pipeline: SOAPnuke was used to process the raw data, with reads discarded if the reads contained adapters or uncalled bases, had a mean Phred below 15, or lacked an exact constant-primer or identifier match. High-quality paired reads were merged with COPE v1.2.5, and unique nucleotide sequences were defined as clonotypes. Clonotypes were aligned to IMGT TRBV, TRBD and TRBJ reference segments using MiTCR v1.1. The analysis included only V-J combinations with a frequency above 0.0001, which together covered 99.2% of the repertoires. The TCS score was defined as F50 (clonal expansion) divided by E x V (chaos), with BLOSUM62-based TCRdist calculated between CDR3 peptides within each V-J. Welch's t-statistics and random forest reduced roughly 530 V-J features to 13, which were used in a naive Bayes classifier (R e1071). The Morisita-Horn index was used to measure how similar the thyroid and blood repertoires were. Starting from the raw public reads, TCRdb applied fastp trimming at Q25, assembled clones with MiXCR and retained in-frame beta chains. Rows matching on CDR3 protein sequence are summarized as one entry with the most common DNA and genes. The V and J calls and clone size are TCRdb's, not the authors'. The sample contains approximately 870,000 distinct CDR3 sequences, 38% of them found a single time. The top ten hold 8% to 9% of the sample.

A patient counted as having stable Graves' hyperthyroidism if no progression to ophthalmopathy occurred over 18 months of follow-up. Hyperthyroidism patients were newly diagnosed, with disease duration under 2 months, and aged 18 to 65 years. Exclusion was applied to patients with uncontrolled infections, other autoimmune diseases, pregnancy or lactation. Diagnoses relied on clinical symptoms, serum thyroxine and TRAb, thyroid ultrasound and orbital computed tomography. PBMCs were separated from roughly 9.3 ml of fresh peripheral blood using Ficoll-Paque density gradient centrifugation. Total RNA was extracted using Trizol reagent, and RNA quality was assessed on an Agilent 2100 Bioanalyzer. Looking up the germline V gene yields CDR1 SQVTM and CDR2 ANQGSEA. The CDR3 starts with the cysteine, ends with the phenylalanine, and has 13 residues. Only the CDR3 part of the read is kept: 39 bases, read in frame from the first base. V lost 3 bases and J lost 13 bases; the stretch between them is 21 bases long.

A remark on this clonotype: Its antigen has not been determined. No much larger clonotype is one base removed from it; base qualities were not supplied.

The receptor's source is a man aged 18-30 years with Graves' hyperthyroidism. The sequence joins TRBV29-1 to TRBJ1-2; a weak D assignment points to TRBD1 (6 bases agree). Sequences were obtained from blood. The nucleotides are TGCAGCGTTGACGAGGGGGAGAACGCATGGTGCACCTTC. Its protein product is CSVDEGENAWCTF.